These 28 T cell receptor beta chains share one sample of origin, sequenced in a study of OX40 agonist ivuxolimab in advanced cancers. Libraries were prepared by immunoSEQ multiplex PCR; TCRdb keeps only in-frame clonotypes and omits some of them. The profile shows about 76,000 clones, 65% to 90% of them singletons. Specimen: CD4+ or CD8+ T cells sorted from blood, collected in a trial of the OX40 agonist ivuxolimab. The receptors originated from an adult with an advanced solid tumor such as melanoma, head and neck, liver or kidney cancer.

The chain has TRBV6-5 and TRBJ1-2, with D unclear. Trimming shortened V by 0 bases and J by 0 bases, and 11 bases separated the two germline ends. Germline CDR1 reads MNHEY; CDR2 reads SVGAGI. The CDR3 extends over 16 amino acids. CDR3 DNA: TGTGCCAGCAGTTACTCGAGTAAGGGATCTAACTATGGCTACACCTTC. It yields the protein CASSYSSKGSNYGYTF.

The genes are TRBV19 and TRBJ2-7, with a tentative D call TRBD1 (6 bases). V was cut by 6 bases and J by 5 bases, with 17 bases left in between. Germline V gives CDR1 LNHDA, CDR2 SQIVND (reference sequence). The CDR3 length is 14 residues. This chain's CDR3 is CASSPLTGSHEQYF. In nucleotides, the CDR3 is TGTGCCAGTAGCCCCTTAACAGGGTCCCACGAGCAGTACTTC. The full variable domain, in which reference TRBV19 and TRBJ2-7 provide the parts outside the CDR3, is DGGITQSPKYLFRKEGQNVTLSCEQNLNHDAMYWYRQDPGQGLRLIYYSQIVNDFQKGDIAEGYSVSREKKESFPLTVTSAQKNPTAFYLCASSPLTGSHEQYFGPGTRLTVT.

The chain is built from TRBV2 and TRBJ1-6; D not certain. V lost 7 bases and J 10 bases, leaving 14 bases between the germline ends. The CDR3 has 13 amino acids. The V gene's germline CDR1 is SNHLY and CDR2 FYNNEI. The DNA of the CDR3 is TGTGCCAGCAATCCCGGGCCGAAGTCACCCCTCCACTTT. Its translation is CASNPGPKSPLHF.

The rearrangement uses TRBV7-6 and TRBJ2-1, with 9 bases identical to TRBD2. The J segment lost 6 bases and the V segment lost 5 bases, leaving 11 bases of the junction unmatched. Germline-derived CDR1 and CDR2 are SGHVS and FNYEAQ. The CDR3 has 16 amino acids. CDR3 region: CASSGYSGSDGNEQFF. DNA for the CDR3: TGTGCCAGCAGCGGTTATAGCGGGAGCGATGGCAATGAGCAGTTCTTC.

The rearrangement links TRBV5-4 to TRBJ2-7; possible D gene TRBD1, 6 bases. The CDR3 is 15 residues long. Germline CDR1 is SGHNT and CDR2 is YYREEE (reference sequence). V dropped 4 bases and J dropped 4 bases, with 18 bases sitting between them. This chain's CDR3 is CASSLLWGQGYEQYF. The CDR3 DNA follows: TGTGCCAGCAGCCTACTGTGGGGCCAGGGGTACGAGCAGTACTTC. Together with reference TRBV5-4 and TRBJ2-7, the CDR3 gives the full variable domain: ETGVTQSPTHLIKTRGQQVTLRCSSQSGHNTVSWYQQALGQGPQFIFQYYREEENGRGNFPPRFSGLQFPNYSSELNVNALELDDSALYLCASSLLWGQGYEQYFGPGTRLTVT.

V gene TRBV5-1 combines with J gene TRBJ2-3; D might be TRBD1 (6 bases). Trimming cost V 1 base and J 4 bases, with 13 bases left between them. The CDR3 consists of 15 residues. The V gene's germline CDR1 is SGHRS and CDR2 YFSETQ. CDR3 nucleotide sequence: TGCGCCAGCAGCTTGCAGGGGATGGTAGCAGATACGCAGTATTTT. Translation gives CASSLQGMVADTQYF.

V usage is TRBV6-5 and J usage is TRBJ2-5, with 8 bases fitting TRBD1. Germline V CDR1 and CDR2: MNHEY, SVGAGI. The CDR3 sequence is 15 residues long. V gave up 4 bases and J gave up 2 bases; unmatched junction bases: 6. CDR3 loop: CASSFQGARQETQYF. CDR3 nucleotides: TGTGCCAGCAGTTTCCAGGGGGCTAGGCAAGAGACCCAGTACTTC.

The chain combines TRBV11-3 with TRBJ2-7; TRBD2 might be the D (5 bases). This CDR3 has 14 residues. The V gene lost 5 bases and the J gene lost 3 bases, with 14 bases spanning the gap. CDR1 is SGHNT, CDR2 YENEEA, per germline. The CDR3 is CASSLTGVSYEQYF. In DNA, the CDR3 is TGTGCCAGCAGCCTCACCGGGGTGAGCTACGAGCAGTACTTC.

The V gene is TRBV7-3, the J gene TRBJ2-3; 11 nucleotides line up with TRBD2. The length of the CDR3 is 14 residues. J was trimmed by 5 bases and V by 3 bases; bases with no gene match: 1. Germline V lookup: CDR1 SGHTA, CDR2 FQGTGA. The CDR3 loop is CASSLTSGVDTQYF. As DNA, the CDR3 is TGTGCCAGCAGCTTGACTAGCGGGGTAGATACGCAGTATTTT.

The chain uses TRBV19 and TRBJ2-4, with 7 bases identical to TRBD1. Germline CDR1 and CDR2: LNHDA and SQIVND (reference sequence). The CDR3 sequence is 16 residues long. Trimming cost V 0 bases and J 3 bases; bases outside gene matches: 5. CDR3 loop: CASSIEQGPVKNIQYF. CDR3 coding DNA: TGTGCCAGTAGTATAGAACAGGGGCCCGTCAAAAACATTCAGTACTTC.

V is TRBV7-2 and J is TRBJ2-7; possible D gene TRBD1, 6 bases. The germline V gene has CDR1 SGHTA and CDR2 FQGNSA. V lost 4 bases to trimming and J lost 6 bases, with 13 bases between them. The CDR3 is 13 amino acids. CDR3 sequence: CASSSSRDTEQYF. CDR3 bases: TGTGCCAGCAGCTCGAGTCGGGACACCGAGCAGTACTTC.

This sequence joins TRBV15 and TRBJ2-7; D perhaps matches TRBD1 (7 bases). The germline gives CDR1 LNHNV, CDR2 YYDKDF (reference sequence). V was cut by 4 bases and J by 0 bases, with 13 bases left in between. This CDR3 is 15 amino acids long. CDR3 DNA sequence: TGTGCCACCAGCACTAGACAGGGACTCTCCTACGAGCAGTACTTC. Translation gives CATSTRQGLSYEQYF.

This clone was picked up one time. CDR3 sequence: CASISTGVAAEAFF. The DNA for the CDR3 is TGTGCCAGCATCTCAACAGGGGTAGCGGCTGAAGCTTTCTTT. The rearrangement joins TRBV7-9 to TRBJ1-1, with 7 nucleotides matching TRBD1. CDR1 and CDR2 (germline): SEHNR, FQNEAQ (reference sequence). After removal of 7 bases from V and 6 bases from J, the junction contained 11 bases not matched to a gene. CDR3 length: 14 residues. The full variable domain, its missing parts supplied by reference TRBV7-9 and TRBJ1-1, is DTGVSQNPRHKITKRGQNVTFRCDPISEHNRLYWYRQTLGQGPEFLTYFQNEAQLEKSRLLSDRFSAERPKGSFSTLEIQRTEQGDSAMYLCASISTGVAAEAFFGQGTRLTVV.

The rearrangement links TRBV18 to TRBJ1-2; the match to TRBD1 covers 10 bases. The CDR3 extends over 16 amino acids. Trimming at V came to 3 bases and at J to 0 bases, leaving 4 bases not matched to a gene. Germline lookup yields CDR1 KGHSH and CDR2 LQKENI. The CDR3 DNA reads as TGTGCCAGCTCACCCGGACAGGGGGTTGCTAACTATGGCTACACCTTC. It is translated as CASSPGQGVANYGYTF.

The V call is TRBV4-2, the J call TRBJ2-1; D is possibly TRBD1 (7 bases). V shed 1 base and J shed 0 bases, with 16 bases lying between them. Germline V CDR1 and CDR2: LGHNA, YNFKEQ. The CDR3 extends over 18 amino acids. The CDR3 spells CASSQAGQGGNSYNEQFF. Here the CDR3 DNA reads TGTGCCAGCAGCCAAGCCGGGCAGGGGGGAAACTCCTACAATGAGCAGTTCTTC.

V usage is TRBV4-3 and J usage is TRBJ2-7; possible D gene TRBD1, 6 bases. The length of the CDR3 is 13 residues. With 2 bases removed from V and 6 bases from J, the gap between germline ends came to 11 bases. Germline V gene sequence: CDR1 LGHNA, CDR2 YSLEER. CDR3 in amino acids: CASSQKSGVEQYF. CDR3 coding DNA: TGCGCCAGCAGCCAAAAGTCAGGGGTCGAGCAGTACTTC.

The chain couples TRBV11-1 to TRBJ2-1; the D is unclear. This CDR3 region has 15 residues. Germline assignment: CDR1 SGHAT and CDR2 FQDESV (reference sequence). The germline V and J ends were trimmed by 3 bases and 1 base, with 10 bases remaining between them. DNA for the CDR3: TGTGCCAGCAGCTTCGGGCTATCGTCCTACAATGAGCAGTTCTTC. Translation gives CASSFGLSSYNEQFF.

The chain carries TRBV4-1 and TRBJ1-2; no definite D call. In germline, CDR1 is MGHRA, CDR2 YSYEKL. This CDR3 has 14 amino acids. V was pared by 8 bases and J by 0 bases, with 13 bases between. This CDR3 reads CASRPGLTNYGYTF. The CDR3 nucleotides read TGCGCCAGCCGACCGGGCTTAACTAACTATGGCTACACCTTC.

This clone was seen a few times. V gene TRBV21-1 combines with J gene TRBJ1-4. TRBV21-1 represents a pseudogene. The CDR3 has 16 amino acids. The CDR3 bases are TGTGCCAGCAGCAAAGAAAGGCAAATAACTAATGAAAAACTGTTTTTT. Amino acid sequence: CASSKERQITNEKLFF.

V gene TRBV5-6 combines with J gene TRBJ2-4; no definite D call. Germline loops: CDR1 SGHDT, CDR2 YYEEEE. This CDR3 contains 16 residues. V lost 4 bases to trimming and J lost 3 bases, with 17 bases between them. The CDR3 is CASSPRTLAHKNIQYF. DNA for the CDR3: TGTGCCAGCAGCCCTAGGACCCTTGCCCACAAAAACATTCAGTACTTC.

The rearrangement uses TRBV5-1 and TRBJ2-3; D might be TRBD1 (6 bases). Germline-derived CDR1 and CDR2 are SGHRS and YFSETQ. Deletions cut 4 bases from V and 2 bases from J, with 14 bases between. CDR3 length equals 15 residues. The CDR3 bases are TGCGCCAGCAGCGACCAAAGGACAGCCACAGATACGCAGTATTTT. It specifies CASSDQRTATDTQYF.

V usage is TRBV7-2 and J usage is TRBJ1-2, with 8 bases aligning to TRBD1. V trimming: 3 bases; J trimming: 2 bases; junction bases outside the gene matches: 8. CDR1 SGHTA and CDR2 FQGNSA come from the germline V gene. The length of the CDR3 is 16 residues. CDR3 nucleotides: TGTGCCAGCAGCTTCCGGAGGACAGGGCCGAACTATGGCTACACCTTC. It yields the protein CASSFRRTGPNYGYTF. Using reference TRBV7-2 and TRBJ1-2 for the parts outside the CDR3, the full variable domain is GAGVSQSPSNKVTEKGKDVELRCDPISGHTALYWYRQSLGQGLEFLIYFQGNSAPDKSGLPSDRFSAERTGGSVSTLTIQRTQQEDSAVYLCASSFRRTGPNYGYTFGSGTRLTVV.

The CDR3 here is CASSRTSGRAGEQYF. The CDR3 DNA reads TGTGCCAGCAGTCGTACTAGCGGGAGGGCCGGCGAGCAGTACTTC. The chain joins TRBV6-5 to TRBJ2-7, with 13 positions matching TRBD2. V shed 5 bases, J shed 6 bases, and the junction held 7 bases outside the gene matches. CDR1 MNHEY and CDR2 SVGAGI come from the germline V gene. This CDR3 region has 15 residues.

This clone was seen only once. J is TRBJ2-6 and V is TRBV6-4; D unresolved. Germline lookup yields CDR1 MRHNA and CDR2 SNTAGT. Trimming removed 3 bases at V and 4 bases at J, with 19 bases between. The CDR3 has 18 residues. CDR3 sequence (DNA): TGTGCCAGCAGTGAAAAGCCTTGGACGGCCGCGGGGGCCAACGTCCTGACTTTC. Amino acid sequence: CASSEKPWTAAGANVLTF.

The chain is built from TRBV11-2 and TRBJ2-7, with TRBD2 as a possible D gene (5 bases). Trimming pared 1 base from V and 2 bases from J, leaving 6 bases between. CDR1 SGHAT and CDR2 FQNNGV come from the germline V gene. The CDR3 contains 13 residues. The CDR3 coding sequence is TGTGCCAGCAGCTTAGGAGGGCCCTACGAGCAGTACTTC. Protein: CASSLGGPYEQYF.

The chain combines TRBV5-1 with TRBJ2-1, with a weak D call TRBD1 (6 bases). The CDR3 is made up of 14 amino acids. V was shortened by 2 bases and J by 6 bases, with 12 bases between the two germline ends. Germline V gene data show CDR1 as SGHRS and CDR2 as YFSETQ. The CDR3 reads CASSLGQGINEQFF. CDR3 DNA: TGCGCCAGCAGCTTAGGGCAGGGGATCAATGAGCAGTTCTTC.

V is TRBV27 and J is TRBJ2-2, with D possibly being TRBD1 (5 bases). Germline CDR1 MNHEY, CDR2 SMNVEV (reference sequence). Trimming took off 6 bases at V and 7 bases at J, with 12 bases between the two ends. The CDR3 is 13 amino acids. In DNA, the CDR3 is TGTGCCAGCAGACCCCAGGGCGACGGGGAGCTGTTTTTT. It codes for CASRPQGDGELFF.

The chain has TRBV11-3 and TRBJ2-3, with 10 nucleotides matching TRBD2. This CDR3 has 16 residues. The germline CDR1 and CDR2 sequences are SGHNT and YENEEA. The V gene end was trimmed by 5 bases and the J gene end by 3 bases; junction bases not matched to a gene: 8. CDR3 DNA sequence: TGTGCCAGCAGCCTCTCGAGCGGGGGGGCGACAGATACGCAGTATTTT. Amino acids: CASSLSSGGATDTQYF.